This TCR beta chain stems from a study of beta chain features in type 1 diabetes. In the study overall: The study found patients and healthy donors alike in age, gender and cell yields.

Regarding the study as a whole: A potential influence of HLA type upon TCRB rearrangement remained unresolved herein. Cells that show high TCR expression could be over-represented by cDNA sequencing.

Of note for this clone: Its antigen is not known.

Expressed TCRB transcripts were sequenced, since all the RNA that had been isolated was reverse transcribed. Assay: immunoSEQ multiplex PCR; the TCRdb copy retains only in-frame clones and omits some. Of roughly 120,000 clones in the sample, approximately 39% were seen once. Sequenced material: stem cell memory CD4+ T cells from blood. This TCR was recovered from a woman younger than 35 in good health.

The CDR3 is CASYLSARTWEPLNTDTQYF. The CDR3 nucleotides are TGTGCCAGCTACCTTTCTGCACGGACCTGGGAGCCGCTGAACACAGATACGCAGTATTTT. This chain connects TRBV28 to TRBJ2-3; a possible D gene is TRBD2 (5 bases). V was cut by 8 bases and J by 2 bases, with 32 bases left in between. CDR3 size: 20 residues. CDR1 and CDR2 (germline): MDHEN, SYDVKM.